Listed below are T cell receptor beta chains from one sample, sequenced in a study of cytomegalovirus exposure and HLA in healthy donors. Sequencing was performed with immunoSEQ multiplex PCR; in TCRdb, only in-frame clones are kept and a portion is missing. The sample includes some 70,000 clones, around 72% of them seen just once. Sequencing used PBMCs. Receptor source: a male donor in good health and CMV-seropositive. CDR3s include the opening cysteine and the closing phenylalanine or tryptophan. The D gene is left open where the match is weak. Only some rows state a clone size, as once, few, many or a class for expanded clones.

V gene	J gene	D gene	clone size	CDR3 protein	CDR3 DNA
TRBV7-6	TRBJ1-1	.	few	CASSPRGATNTEAFF	TGTGCCAGCAGCCCCCGTGGGGCAACGAACACTGAAGCTTTCTTT
TRBV5-1	TRBJ2-7	TRBD2	.	CASGEGREQYF	TGCGCCAGCGGGGAGGGGCGCGAGCAGTACTTC
TRBV4-3	TRBJ1-1	TRBD1	.	CASSHLQGANTEAFF	TGCGCCAGCAGCCACCTACAGGGGGCGAACACTGAAGCTTTCTTT
TRBV7-2	TRBJ1-1	TRBD1	.	CASSLVGTGNTEAFF	TGTGCCAGCAGCTTAGTGGGGACAGGGAACACTGAAGCTTTCTTT
TRBV7-8	TRBJ1-1	.	.	CASSLSYVTVNTEAFF	TGTGCCAGCAGCTTATCGTATGTGACAGTGAACACTGAAGCTTTCTTT
TRBV19	TRBJ1-6	TRBD1	.	CASTQTTGRNSPLHF	TGTGCCAGTACCCAGACGACAGGGCGTAATTCACCCCTCCACTTT
TRBV27	TRBJ2-2	TRBD1	.	CASSLVTGVLKTGELFF	TGTGCCAGCAGTTTGGTGACAGGGGTTCTTAAAACCGGGGAGCTGTTTTTT
TRBV7-9	TRBJ1-1	.	few	CASSLEAVNTEAFF	TGTGCCAGCAGCTTAGAAGCTGTGAACACTGAAGCTTTCTTT
TRBV19	TRBJ1-2	TRBD1	.	CASSLDRRPNYGYTF	TGTGCCAGTAGTCTGGACAGGCGACCTAACTATGGCTACACCTTC
TRBV6-5	TRBJ1-3	.	.	CASSYSGGTIYF	TGTGCCAGCAGTTACTCAGGGGGCACCATATATTTT
TRBV5-1	TRBJ1-1	TRBD1	.	CASSSAGGANTEAFF	TGCGCCAGCAGCTCGGCAGGGGGCGCGAACACTGAAGCTTTCTTT
TRBV9	TRBJ2-3	.	.	CASSVGLVPDTQYF	TGTGCCAGCAGCGTAGGGCTGGTTCCAGATACGCAGTATTTT
TRBV19	TRBJ1-5	TRBD1	.	CASMKQGVQPQHF	TGTGCCAGTATGAAACAGGGGGTTCAGCCCCAGCATTTT
TRBV15	TRBJ2-7	.	.	CATSRDSNGRYEQYF	TGTGCCACCAGCAGAGATTCGAATGGCCGCTACGAGCAGTACTTC
TRBV7-2	TRBJ2-1	TRBD1	.	CASSPGTAYNEQFF	TGTGCCAGCAGCCCCGGGACAGCTTACAATGAGCAGTTCTTC
TRBV6-1	TRBJ1-2	.	.	CASSNREVDGYTF	TGTGCCAGCAGTAACAGGGAAGTAGATGGCTACACCTTC
TRBV4-1	TRBJ1-2	TRBD1	.	CASSQDLVGQGAGYTF	TGCGCCAGCAGCCAAGATCTGGTGGGACAGGGGGCTGGCTACACCTTC
TRBV7-2	TRBJ2-1	TRBD1	few	CASSRDRVNEQFF	TGTGCCAGCAGCCGAGACAGGGTCAATGAGCAGTTCTTC
TRBV6-1	TRBJ1-2	TRBD1	.	CASTFTGGVGYTF	TGTGCCAGCACCTTCACAGGGGGCGTTGGCTACACCTTC
TRBV5-8	TRBJ1-2	.	few	CASSLGGSGYTF	TGTGCCAGCAGCTTGGGAGGGTCCGGCTACACCTTC
TRBV9	TRBJ2-1	.	once	CASSPDYSSYNEQFF	TGTGCCAGCAGCCCTGACTATAGCTCCTACAATGAGCAGTTCTTC
TRBV6-1	TRBJ1-4	TRBD1	few	CASSADQGVNEKLFF	TGTGCCAGCAGTGCCGACCAGGGGGTTAATGAAAAACTGTTTTTT
TRBV5-5	TRBJ2-2	.	.	CASSLSDTGELFF	TGTGCCAGCAGCTTGAGCGACACCGGGGAGCTGTTTTTT
TRBV30	TRBJ2-1	.	few	CAWSVLDGEQFF	TGTGCCTGGAGTGTACTAGACGGTGAGCAGTTCTTC
TRBV29-1	TRBJ2-7	TRBD2	.	CSGQSSGSYEQYF	TGCAGCGGCCAGTCTAGCGGGAGTTACGAGCAGTACTTC
TRBV10-2	TRBJ1-6	TRBD1	.	CATGTAYNSPLHF	TGCGCCACCGGGACAGCTTATAATTCACCCCTCCACTTT
TRBV18	TRBJ1-2	.	once	CASSPRDNRNGYTF	TGTGCCAGCTCACCAAGGGACAATCGTAATGGCTACACCTTC
TRBV7-2	TRBJ1-2	.	.	CASSLESSGNYGYTF	TGTGCCAGCAGCTTAGAATCGTCAGGGAACTATGGCTACACCTTC
TRBV7-9	TRBJ1-1	TRBD1	.	CASSFEGASTEAFF	TGTGCCAGCAGCTTTGAGGGGGCCAGCACTGAAGCTTTCTTT
TRBV4-1	TRBJ2-5	.	.	CASSQPDGVETQYF	TGCGCCAGCAGCCAACCTGACGGGGTGGAGACCCAGTACTTC
TRBV7-9	TRBJ1-2	.	once	CSSSPPFLGSPGYTF	TGTTCCAGCAGCCCGCCCTTTTTGGGCAGTCCGGGCTACACCTTC
TRBV7-2	TRBJ1-2	.	.	CASSLALANYGYTF	TGTGCCAGCAGCTTAGCGCTGGCCAACTATGGCTACACCTTC
TRBV27	TRBJ2-7	TRBD2	.	CASRMAGGYEQYF	TGTGCCAGCAGAATGGCGGGGGGCTACGAGCAGTACTTC
TRBV7-2	TRBJ1-3	.	.	CASSARGYSGNTIYF	TGTGCCAGCAGCGCAAGGGGGTACTCTGGAAACACCATATATTTT
TRBV4-1	TRBJ2-1	.	few	CASSQEGASQFF	TGCGCCAGCAGCCAAGAGGGAGCGTCTCAGTTCTTC
TRBV5-6	TRBJ2-2	TRBD1	.	CASSGTGEGTGELFF	TGTGCCAGCAGCGGGACAGGGGAGGGAACCGGGGAGCTGTTTTTT
TRBV5-4	TRBJ2-2	.	.	CASSLDIGGELFF	TGTGCCAGCAGCTTGGACATTGGCGGGGAGCTGTTTTTT
TRBV6-5	TRBJ1-5	.	.	CASRRDLRSNQPQHF	TGTGCCAGCAGGCGGGACTTGAGGAGCAATCAGCCCCAGCATTTT
TRBV2	TRBJ2-1	TRBD2	few	CASEYWGGNEQFF	TGTGCCAGCGAATATTGGGGGGGCAATGAGCAGTTCTTC
TRBV9	TRBJ2-3	TRBD2	.	CASSVVPQPGGSTDTQYF	TGTGCCAGCAGCGTAGTCCCCCAACCGGGGGGGAGCACAGATACGCAGTATTTT
TRBV7-9	TRBJ2-7	.	.	CASSLAVRGSEQYF	TGTGCCAGCAGCTTAGCCGTCCGGGGAAGCGAGCAGTACTTC
TRBV18	TRBJ2-2	TRBD2	few	CASSPPGGLAGVGELFF	TGTGCCAGCTCACCACCGGGCGGTCTAGCGGGAGTCGGGGAGCTGTTTTTT